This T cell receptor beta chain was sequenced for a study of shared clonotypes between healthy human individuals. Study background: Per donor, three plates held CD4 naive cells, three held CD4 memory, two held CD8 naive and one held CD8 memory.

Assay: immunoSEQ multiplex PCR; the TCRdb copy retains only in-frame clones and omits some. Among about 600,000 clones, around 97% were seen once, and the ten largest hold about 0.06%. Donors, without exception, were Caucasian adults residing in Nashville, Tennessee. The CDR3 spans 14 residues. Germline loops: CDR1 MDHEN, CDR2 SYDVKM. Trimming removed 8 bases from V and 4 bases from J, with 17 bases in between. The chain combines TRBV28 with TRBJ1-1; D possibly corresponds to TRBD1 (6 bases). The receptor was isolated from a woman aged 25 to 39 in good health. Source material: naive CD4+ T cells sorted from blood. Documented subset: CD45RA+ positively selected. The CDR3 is CASGVSGASTEAFF. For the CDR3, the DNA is TGTGCCAGCGGAGTTTCGGGGGCCTCCACTGAAGCTTTCTTT.